A single sample is the source of the 11 T cell receptor gamma chains below, sequenced in a study of Vδ1+ human thymocytes. These receptors have no identified antigens. General observations from the study: Highly polyclonal TRG and TRD repertoires with Gaussian CDR3 length distributions appeared in thymus.

RNA was extracted from the cells and then reverse transcribed. Multiplex PCR used pooled V-gene forward primers and a constant-region reverse primer to amplify CDR3s. TCRdb re-called the multiplex PCR reads through CATT. The repertoire holds 10,000 or so gamma-chain clones, with about 46% as singletons. Material: Vdelta1+ gamma-delta thymocytes from the thymus. The subset is: FACS-sorted CD3+ TCRalphabeta- TCRVdelta1+ TCRVdelta2- thymocytes. These receptors originate from a boy younger than two who had congenital heart surgery.

With respect to this clone: This CDR3 is also generated by other DNA sequences in the sample. The V call is TRGV4, the J call TRGJ1 or TRGJ2. TCRdb is silent on the J gene; assignment here came from matching the DNA to germline. J was trimmed by 4 bases and V by 1 base; bases with no gene match: 4. The CDR3 totals 13 residues. The germline gives CDR1 EGSTGY, CDR2 YDSYTSSV. CDR3 residues: CATWDGHYYKKLF. The CDR3 nucleotides read TGTGCCACCTGGGATGGCCACTATTATAAGAAACTCTTT.

Concerning this clone: This specimen includes other DNA sequences encoding the same CDR3. J is TRGJ1 or TRGJ2 and V is TRGV3. Germline assignment: CDR1 VTNTFY and CDR2 YDVSTARD (reference sequence). The CDR3 length is 14 residues. V lost 0 bases, J lost 5 bases, and 7 bases stayed unmatched. The DNA for the CDR3 is TGTGCCACCTGGGACAGGCCATGGGATTATAAGAAACTCTTT. It codes for CATWDRPWDYKKLF.

Called V gene: TRGV4; the J gene was not called. Germline CDR1 and CDR2: EGSTGY and YDSYTSSV. CDR3 length equals 13 residues. The CDR3 protein is CATWGLRVYKKLF. The CDR3 nucleotides are TGTGCCACCTGGGGTTTACGGGTCTATAAGAAGCTCTTT.

This chain joins TRGV9 and TRGJP2. Since TCRdb gives no J gene, matching the DNA to germline was used here to assign it. There are 14 residues in the CDR3. In germline, CDR1 is GITISATS, CDR2 ISYDGTV (reference sequence). J gave up 8 bases and V 4 bases, and 10 bases lay outside the gene matches. The DNA for the CDR3 is TGTGCCTTGTGGGAACGATCATGGGATTGGATCAAGACGTTT. Its protein product is CALWERSWDWIKTF.

This clone has a handful of counts. V is TRGV8 and J is TRGJ1 or TRGJ2. The V and J ends lost 3 bases and 3 bases, in that order; junction bases with no gene match: 8. Germline loops: CDR1 VENAVY, CDR2 YDSYNSRV. This CDR3 is 14 amino acids long. CDR3 in amino acids: CATWDAPLYYKKLF. The CDR3 DNA is TGTGCCACCTGGGATGCACCCCTTTATTATAAGAAACTCTTT.

This clone rates as medium-sized. Within the sample, other DNA sequences also encode this same CDR3. The chain is built from TRGV9 and TRGJ1 or TRGJ2. Germline CDR1 is GITISATS and CDR2 is ISYDGTV (reference sequence). The J segment lost 6 bases and the V segment lost 0 bases, leaving 2 bases of the junction unmatched. The CDR3 contains 12 residues. CDR3 residues: CALWEVGYKKLF. CDR3 in DNA: TGTGCCTTGTGGGAGGTGGGTTATAAGAAACTCTTT.

The V and J genes are TRGV4 and TRGJP2. The J gene, left out of TCRdb, was set here by checking the DNA against germline. The ends lost 0 bases at V and 2 bases at J; junction bases unmatched: 3. Germline loops: CDR1 EGSTGY, CDR2 YDSYTSSV. The CDR3 spans 15 residues. The CDR3 nucleotides are TGTGCCACCTGGGATGGGCGGAGTAGTGATTGGATCAAGACGTTT. Its translation is CATWDGRSSDWIKTF.

The chain has TRGV3 and TRGJ1 or TRGJ2. The J gene comes from matching the DNA to germline here; TCRdb lacks it. The CDR3 runs to 10 residues. J was trimmed by 11 bases and V by 2 bases; bases with no gene match: 3. Germline V gene lookup returns CDR1 VTNTFY and CDR2 YDVSTARD (reference sequence). DNA for the CDR3: TGTGCCACCTGGGACAAGGAGAAACTCTTT. Translation gives CATWDKEKLF.

The chain combines TRGV4 with TRGJ1 or TRGJ2. In the absence of a J gene in TCRdb, the DNA was matched to germline to assign it here. The CDR3 is 13 amino acids. Germline assignment: CDR1 EGSTGY and CDR2 YDSYTSSV. The V gene end was trimmed by 3 bases and the J gene end by 3 bases; junction bases not matched to a gene: 5. CDR3 sequence (DNA): TGTGCCACCTGGGATCACATTTATTATAAGAAACTCTTT. Its translation: CATWDHIYYKKLF.

The V and J genes are TRGV9 and TRGJ1 or TRGJ2. Germline V CDR1 and CDR2: GITISATS, ISYDGTV (reference sequence). V was clipped by 4 bases and J by 5 bases; unmatched bases: 14. The CDR3 consists of 15 residues. The CDR3 DNA is TGTGCCTTGTGGGAAGAGGTTTATAACGATTATAAGAAACTCTTT. Protein product: CALWEEVYNDYKKLF.

This clone has only a few counts. The chain recombines TRGV8 with TRGJ1 or TRGJ2. After removal of 5 bases from V and 10 bases from J, the junction contained 8 bases not matched to a gene. The CDR3 loop spans 11 amino acids. The V gene's germline CDR1 is VENAVY and CDR2 YDSYNSRV. The CDR3 loop reads CATWAGLKKLF. The CDR3 bases are TGTGCCACCTGGGCCGGGCTAAAGAAACTCTTT.